This TCR beta chain was captured by sequencing in a study of T cells in women clearing cervical HPV infection. The overall study: Case blood was drawn when the lesion was first found; control blood after infection became undetectable.

Assay: immunoSEQ multiplex PCR; the TCRdb copy retains only in-frame clones and omits some. The table for this sample gives about 29,000 clones. CDR1 and CDR2 (germline): SQVTM, ANQGSEA. Trimming stripped 6 bases from V and 7 bases from J, with 9 bases between. CDR3 length: 11 amino acids. As for this clone: Read coverage stops 3 residues before the CDR3 terminus; the germline J gene supplies the remainder.

This chain connects TRBV29-1 to TRBJ1-4; TRBD1 might be the D (5 bases). This sequence was found in a woman aged 18 to 75 with a cervical HPV16 infection that either progressed to CIN3+ or cleared (not recorded which). Sequencing was carried out using blood buffy coat. The part of the CDR3 DNA that was read is TGCAGCGTGGCAGGGCTTGAAAAA. Translating gives CSVAGLEK. The whole CDR3 protein reads CSVAGLEKLFF.